These 4 T cell receptor beta chains share one sample of origin, sequenced in a study of T cell changes during pregnancy in multiple sclerosis (dated by TCRdb to the late 2010s). The library was made by the immunoSEQ multiplex PCR assay. TCRdb's version of the immuneACCESS table is confined to in-frame rearrangements and falls short of the full clone set. An unresolved V gene accounts for under half of the shortfall where checked; the remainder is of unknown origin. This sample lists about 40,000 clones; 90% to 95% were detected once. The top ten constitute approximately 1.6% of the sample. The sample here was peripheral blood, taken in the third trimester of pregnancy. The receptors originated from a female donor with multiple sclerosis, enrolled in a pregnancy study.

The J gene is TRBJ2-7, the V gene TRBV9, with 10 bases lining up with TRBD2. Trimming cost V 0 bases and J 6 bases; bases outside gene matches: 9. The V gene's germline CDR1 is SGDLS and CDR2 YYNGEE. The CDR3 extends over 16 amino acids. The CDR3 region is CASSVEWLAGAREQYF. The CDR3 DNA sequence: TGTGCCAGCAGCGTAGAGTGGCTAGCGGGAGCCCGCGAGCAGTACTTC.

The gene calls are TRBV19 and TRBJ1-1, with D perhaps matching TRBD1 (5 bases). V was cut by 10 bases and J by 6 bases, with 18 bases left in between. This CDR3 contains 13 residues. The V gene's germline CDR1 is LNHDA and CDR2 SQIVND (reference sequence). CDR3 DNA: TGTGCCACCACCAGGAGGGGATTTCCTGAAGCTTTCTTT. This translates into CATTRRGFPEAFF.

The chain links TRBV6-1 to TRBJ1-3, with D perhaps matching TRBD1 (5 bases). Trimming left V 3 bases short and J 0 bases short, with 9 bases between. The CDR3 is 15 amino acids. Germline CDR1 MNHNS, CDR2 SASEGT. The CDR3: CASSDDSYSGNTIYF. The CDR3 DNA reads TGTGCCAGCAGTGACGACAGTTACTCTGGAAACACCATATATTTT.

The J gene is TRBJ2-5, the V gene TRBV15, with 7 bases that match TRBD2. Germline CDR1 is LNHNV and CDR2 is YYDKDF (reference sequence). V lost 1 base to trimming and J lost 2 bases; unmatched junction nucleotides: 10. CDR3 length equals 17 residues. The CDR3 nucleotides read TGTGCCACCAGCAGAGTCGGCCGCGGGAGAGAACAAGAGACCCAGTACTTC. Its translation: CATSRVGRGREQETQYF.